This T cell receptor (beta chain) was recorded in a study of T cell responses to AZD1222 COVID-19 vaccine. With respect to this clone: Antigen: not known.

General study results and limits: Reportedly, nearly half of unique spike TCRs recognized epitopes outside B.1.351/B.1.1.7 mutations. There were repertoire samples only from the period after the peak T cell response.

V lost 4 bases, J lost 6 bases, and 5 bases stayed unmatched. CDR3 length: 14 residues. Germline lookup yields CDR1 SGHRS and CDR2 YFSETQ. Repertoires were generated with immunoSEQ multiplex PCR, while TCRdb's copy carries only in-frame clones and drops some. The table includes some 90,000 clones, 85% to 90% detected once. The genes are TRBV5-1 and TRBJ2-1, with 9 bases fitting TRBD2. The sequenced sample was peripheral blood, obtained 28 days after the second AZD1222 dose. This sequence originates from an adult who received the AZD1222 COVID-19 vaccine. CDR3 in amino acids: CASSIGLAINEQFF. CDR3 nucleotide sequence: TGCGCCAGCAGCATAGGACTAGCGATCAATGAGCAGTTCTTC.